The 23 T cell receptor beta chains below were found in one sample sequenced in a study of T cell clonality in common variable immunodeficiency. The data were produced by immunoSEQ multiplex PCR, yet TCRdb's version contains in-frame clones alone and is incomplete. In total the sample includes roughly 70,000 clones, none of them seen once. The sequencing sample was made of peripheral blood mononuclear cells. All receptors derive from a person aged 18 to 70 in good health.

This clone was counted many times. The read comes to an end 3 residues before the CDR3 does, leaving the germline J gene to fill in the end. The V call is TRBV19, the J call TRBJ2-1, with 7 bases that match TRBD2. The germline V gene has CDR1 LNHDA and CDR2 SQIVND (reference sequence). CDR3 length: 17 residues. The ends lost 6 bases at V and 1 base at J; junction bases unmatched: 12. CDR3 bases read: TGTGCCAGTAGCTATTCCACTAGCGCCGGTTCCTACAATGAG. The encoded protein is CASSYSTSAGSYNE. The CDR3 reads in full as CASSYSTSAGSYNEQFF.

This clone was detected many times. The DNA read from the CDR3 is TGCAGTGCTAGAGTCGTGGGGGGGCTGTCAGATACG. Protein: CSARVVGGLSDT. Given in full, the CDR3 is CSARVVGGLSDTQYF. The J gene is TRBJ2-3, the V gene TRBV20-1; weak D call: TRBD2 (7 bases). The read terminates 3 residues ahead of where the CDR3 ends, so the germline J gene completes it. Germline assignment: CDR1 DFQATT and CDR2 SNEGSKA (reference sequence). V was clipped by 1 base and J by 4 bases, with 15 bases between them. This CDR3 contains 15 residues.

This clone has at least ten counts. The missing CDR3 end, 3 residues past where the read stops, is filled in from the germline J gene. J is TRBJ2-2 and V is TRBV18; either TRBD1 or TRBD2 may fit D (5 bases each). Trimming left V 6 bases short and J 6 bases short, with 17 bases between. The CDR3 covers 15 residues. Per germline, CDR1 KGHSH and CDR2 LQKENI. The CDR3 loop is CASSPGEGKSGELFF. The part of the CDR3 DNA that was read is TGTGCCAGCTCCCCCGGCGAGGGGAAGTCCGGGGAG.

This clone came up many times. The CDR3 end lies 3 residues beyond the end of the read and is filled in from the germline J gene. The chain employs TRBV5-4 and TRBJ1-1, with D possibly matching TRBD1 (5 bases). Trimming removed 0 bases from V and 7 bases from J, with 16 bases in between. The CDR3 totals 15 residues. The germline gives CDR1 SGHNT, CDR2 YYREEE (reference sequence). The DNA read from the CDR3 is TGTGCCAGCAGCTTGGATCGTTGGGGGGTTGTTGAA. Its translation is CASSLDRWGVVE. The whole CDR3 region reads CASSLDRWGVVEAFF.

This clone was seen repeatedly, ten times or more. The read ends 3 residues early relative to the CDR3; the germline J gene fills the gap. The J gene is TRBJ1-1, the V gene TRBV18; 7 bases are a match to TRBD1. The CDR3 totals 16 residues. The germline V gene has CDR1 KGHSH and CDR2 LQKENI. The trim removed 3 bases at V and 5 bases at J, leaving 12 bases unmatched. Partial CDR3 DNA: TGTGCCAGCTCACCGCCCTTAGGGGGCGTAGGGACTGAA. It translates to CASSPPLGGVGTE. The full CDR3 protein reads CASSPPLGGVGTEAFF.

This clone was seen at least ten times. The read is 3 residues too short to cover the CDR3 end, so that end is filled in from the germline J gene. This chain links TRBV10-1 with TRBJ2-3; perhaps D is TRBD1 or TRBD2 (5 bases each). V was cut by 4 bases and J by 1 base, with 9 bases left in between. The germline V gene has CDR1 WNHNN and CDR2 SYGVQD (reference sequence). This CDR3 has 14 amino acids. Incomplete CDR3 DNA: TGCGCCAGCAGTGCTCGAGGGGGCACAGATACG. Translation: CASSARGGTDT. The CDR3 in its entirety is CASSARGGTDTQYF.

This clone was observed at least ten times. The CDR3 end is not reached by the read, which stops 3 residues before it; the germline J gene fills it in. The chain joins TRBV29-1 to TRBJ1-3, with 8 bases that match TRBD1. Germline V lookup: CDR1 SQVTM, CDR2 ANQGSEA. This CDR3 is 16 amino acids long. Unmatched junction bases numbered 13, after V lost 7 bases and J lost 2 bases. CDR3: CSARKPRGQTGNTIYF. Partial CDR3 DNA: TGCAGCGCCCGAAAACCCAGGGGGCAAACTGGAAACACC.

On this clone: Read coverage stops 3 residues before the CDR3 terminus; the germline J gene supplies the remainder. This rearrangement joins TRBV30 to TRBJ2-2, with D possibly matching TRBD1 (5 bases). This CDR3 comprises 13 residues. Germline CDR1 and CDR2: GTSNPN and SVGIG (reference sequence). V lost 3 bases to trimming and J lost 5 bases, with 10 bases between them. The sequenced part of the CDR3 DNA is TGTGCCTGGAGCCAGACAGAGACCGGGGAG. Translated: CAWSQTETGE. The full-length CDR3 reads as CAWSQTETGELFF.

Worth noting for this clone: The read falls 3 residues short of the CDR3 end, and the missing part is taken from the germline J gene. V usage is TRBV10-2 and J usage is TRBJ2-6; D is possibly TRBD1 (6 bases). CDR3 size: 17 residues. Trimming removed 0 bases at V and 3 bases at J, with 12 bases between. Germline V gene data show CDR1 as WSHSY and CDR2 as SAAADI. Partial CDR3 DNA: TGCGCCAGCAGTGAGTCGGGTACAGGGAGTGGGGCCAACGTC. This translates into CASSESGTGSGANV. The CDR3, in full, reads CASSESGTGSGANVLTF.

This clone was seen ten or more times. The covered CDR3 bases are TGTGCCAGTAGTACTACCTACCCAGATACG. Translated, it gives CASSTTYPDT. The CDR3 in full is CASSTTYPDTQYF. The rearrangement links TRBV19 to TRBJ2-3; D not certain. Read data end 3 residues before the CDR3 end; the end is taken from the germline J gene. There are 13 residues in the CDR3. Germline CDR1 LNHDA, CDR2 SQIVND (reference sequence). Trimming took 4 bases from V and 4 from J, leaving 9 bases between them. Full variable domain (remainder filled in from reference TRBV19 and TRBJ2-3): DGGITQSPKYLFRKEGQNVTLSCEQNLNHDAMYWYRQDPGQGLRLIYYSQIVNDFQKGDIAEGYSVSREKKESFPLTVTSAQKNPTAFYLCASSTTYPDTQYFGPGTRLTVL.

This clone was detected ten times or more. Read data end 3 residues before the CDR3 end; the end is taken from the germline J gene. V gene TRBV12-3 or TRBV12-4 combines with J gene TRBJ1-1, with 7 bases identical to TRBD1. The CDR3 consists of 15 residues. The junction had 2 bases not matched to a gene; V was cut back by 0 bases and J by 1 base. The CDR3 bases that were read are TGTGCCAGCAGTTTAGCCTCAGGGGGGAACACTGAA. Amino acid sequence: CASSLASGGNTE. The full CDR3 protein is CASSLASGGNTEAFF.

This clone was observed at least ten times. The CDR3 end lies 3 residues beyond the end of the read and is filled in from the germline J gene. The chain joins TRBV18 to TRBJ1-1; D is possibly TRBD1 (5 bases). With 1 base removed from V and 3 bases from J, the gap between germline ends came to 15 bases. The V gene's germline CDR1 is KGHSH and CDR2 LQKENI. CDR3 length: 16 amino acids. This CDR3 reads CASSPLDWGGDTEAFF. Incomplete CDR3 DNA: TGTGCCAGCTCACCACTTGATTGGGGGGGGGACACTGAA.

This clone was observed at least ten times. The read comes to an end 3 residues before the CDR3 does, leaving the germline J gene to fill in the end. The V gene is TRBV19, the J gene TRBJ2-7, with D perhaps TRBD2 (6 bases). Germline V lookup: CDR1 LNHDA, CDR2 SQIVND (reference sequence). This CDR3 comprises 12 residues. V dropped 6 bases and J dropped 5 bases, with 11 bases sitting between them. CDR3: CASSDGEDEQYF. The sequenced part of the CDR3 DNA is TGTGCCAGTAGCGACGGGGAGGACGAG.

This clone has at least ten counts. The CDR3 end is not reached by the read, which stops 3 residues before it; the germline J gene fills it in. The chain recombines TRBV5-1 with TRBJ2-7, with a weak D call TRBD1 (6 bases). CDR1 SGHRS and CDR2 YFSETQ come from the germline V gene. This CDR3 has 16 residues. Trimming stripped 5 bases from V and 2 bases from J, with 20 bases between. CDR3 residues: CASRGKLQGGAYEQYF. CDR3 bases read: TGCGCCAGCAGGGGAAAACTACAGGGTGGAGCCTACGAG.

This clone was found many times. The read terminates 3 residues ahead of where the CDR3 ends, so the germline J gene completes it. The genes are TRBV5-5 and TRBJ1-2, with 7 bases aligning to TRBD1. This CDR3 is 15 amino acids long. V lost 1 base to trimming and J lost 4 bases; unmatched junction nucleotides: 7. CDR1 SGHKS and CDR2 YYEKEE come from the germline V gene (reference sequence). CDR3 DNA (partial): TGTGCCAGCAGCTTGTCGACAGGGCTAAGCTATGGC. Residues: CASSLSTGLSYG. In full, the CDR3 is CASSLSTGLSYGYTF.

This clone has a count of ten or more. The CDR3 region is CASSETGHTDTQYF. CDR3 DNA (partial): TGTGCCAGCAGTGAAACAGGACACACAGATACG. V is TRBV2 and J is TRBJ2-3, with a weak D call TRBD1 (5 bases). The observed sequence ends 3 residues before the CDR3 terminus, with the missing tail filled in from the germline J gene. Trimming cost V 2 bases and J 2 bases, with 8 bases left between them. CDR1 and CDR2 (germline): SNHLY, FYNNEI. The CDR3 is 14 residues long.

This clone has ten or more counts. The CDR3 end is not reached by the read, which stops 3 residues before it; the germline J gene fills it in. This rearrangement joins TRBV19 to TRBJ1-5; unclear D gene. This CDR3 comprises 16 residues. Germline CDR1 reads LNHDA; CDR2 reads SQIVND (reference sequence). V was pared by 1 base and J by 2 bases, with 12 bases between. CDR3 DNA (partial): TGTGCCAGTAGTATAGGTCAAGGGTTACGCAATCAGCCC. Translated, it gives CASSIGQGLRNQP. The whole CDR3 sequence is CASSIGQGLRNQPQHF.

This clone was recorded at least ten times. The CDR3 end is not reached by the read, which stops 3 residues before it; the germline J gene fills it in. This chain connects TRBV2 to TRBJ1-5; 8 bases fit TRBD1. V lost 6 bases to trimming and J lost 3 bases; unmatched junction nucleotides: 4. The CDR3 contains 14 residues. Per germline, CDR1 SNHLY and CDR2 FYNNEI. Here the CDR3 reads CASRGGQVNQPQHF. Incomplete CDR3 DNA: TGTGCCAGCAGGGGGGGACAGGTCAATCAGCCC.

Remarks on this clone: This likely reflects a read error, since a far larger clone is one base away. From the germline J gene comes the end of the CDR3, since the read stops 3 residues before it. Other DNA sequences in this specimen translate into the identical CDR3. This rearrangement joins TRBV18 to TRBJ1-1; a possible D gene is TRBD1 (6 bases). The CDR3 consists of 13 residues. Trimming removed 6 bases at V and 5 bases at J, with 13 bases between. The germline V gene encodes CDR1 KGHSH and CDR2 LQKENI. The covered CDR3 bases are TGTGCCAGCTCGTACAGGGAGGGAACTGAA. It specifies CASSYREGTE. The entire CDR3 sequence reads CASSYREGTEAFF.

This clone was observed a few times. The sequence runs out 3 residues before the end of the CDR3; the remainder is reconstructed from the germline J gene. J is TRBJ2-1 and V is TRBV11-2, with D perhaps matching TRBD1 (6 bases). Germline loops: CDR1 SGHAT, CDR2 FQNNGV. V lost 3 bases and J lost 8, with 17 bases in between. The CDR3 has 15 residues. Partial CDR3 DNA: TGTGCCAGCAGCTTCGGCAGGGGCTTCTCCGATGAG. Translation gives CASSFGRGFSDE. In full, the CDR3 reads CASSFGRGFSDEQFF.

This clone occurred many times. The read terminates 3 residues ahead of where the CDR3 ends, so the germline J gene completes it. V usage is TRBV6-1 and J usage is TRBJ2-7, with TRBD1 matching over 10 bases. Unmatched junction bases numbered 4, after V lost 4 bases and J lost 4 bases. This CDR3 is 14 amino acids long. Germline lookup yields CDR1 MNHNS and CDR2 SASEGT. CDR3 sequence reads: CASSVDRGEYEQYF. The sequenced part of the CDR3 DNA is TGTGCCAGCAGTGTGGACAGGGGGGAATACGAG.

This clone was counted ten times or more. The observed sequence ends 3 residues before the CDR3 terminus, with the missing tail filled in from the germline J gene. The same CDR3 can be traced to other DNA sequences in this sample. The chain links TRBV29-1 to TRBJ2-7; TRBD1 agrees at 9 bases. This CDR3 has 12 residues. Germline CDR1 is SQVTM and CDR2 is ANQGSEA. The trim removed 4 bases at V and 5 bases at J, leaving 3 bases unmatched. The CDR3 loop reads CSVVGQGDEQYF. CDR3 DNA (partial): TGCAGCGTTGTGGGACAGGGCGACGAG.

This clone has at least ten counts. The part of the CDR3 DNA that was read is TGTGCCAGTAGTATCATTGGGACTACTAACAATGAG. As protein: CASSIIGTTNNE. The whole CDR3 sequence is CASSIIGTTNNEQFF. The gene calls are TRBV19 and TRBJ2-1, with TRBD2 matching over 7 bases. The read is 3 residues too short to cover the CDR3 end, so that end is filled in from the germline J gene. V shed 3 bases and J 5 bases; nucleotides not matched to a gene: 7. Germline V gene sequence: CDR1 LNHDA, CDR2 SQIVND (reference sequence). The CDR3 has 15 amino acids.